Below are 8 T cell receptor beta chains sequenced from a single sample in a study of blood T cell repertoires in COVID-19. Using immunoSEQ multiplex PCR, the repertoire was profiled, and TCRdb retains in-frame clones only, with some absent. The table includes about 200,000 clones, 75% to 85% detected once. Sequenced input: peripheral blood. The receptors originated from a woman aged 40 to 50 with COVID-19, enrolled during active disease.

The chain carries TRBV2 and TRBJ2-1; TRBD2 matches 8 bases. There are 16 residues in the CDR3. The junction had 7 bases not matched to a gene; V was cut back by 6 bases and J by 0 bases. Germline-derived CDR1 and CDR2 are SNHLY and FYNNEI. This chain's CDR3 is CASSEMGLDSYNEQFF. DNA for the CDR3: TGTGCCAGCAGCGAGATGGGACTAGACTCCTACAATGAGCAGTTCTTC.

This clone was counted only a few times. The V and J genes are TRBV5-8 and TRBJ1-4; D remains ambiguous. V dropped 1 base and J dropped 8 bases, with 6 bases sitting between them. The CDR3 runs 12 residues. Per the germline V gene, CDR1 is SGHTS and CDR2 is YDEGEE. CDR3 coding DNA: TGTGCCAGCAGCTTGCGAGCCGAAAAACTGTTTTTT. It is translated as CASSLRAEKLFF.

This chain joins TRBV5-4 and TRBJ1-4; 9 bases align to TRBD1. CDR3 length equals 16 residues. V gave up 2 bases and J gave up 8 bases; unmatched junction bases: 10. Germline V gene lookup returns CDR1 SGHNT and CDR2 YYREEE (reference sequence). In DNA form, the CDR3 reads TGTGCCAGCAGCTTAGGTGGTCGACAGGGGGGGGAAAAACTGTTTTTT. Translated, it gives CASSLGGRQGGEKLFF.

CDR3 DNA sequence: TGTGCCAGCTCACCACAGAGCGAGCAGGGCCACGAGCAGTACTTC. Residues: CASSPQSEQGHEQYF. This sequence joins TRBV18 and TRBJ2-7; D is perhaps TRBD1 (5 bases). V lost 1 base and J lost 5, with 15 bases in between. Germline V gene lookup returns CDR1 KGHSH and CDR2 LQKENI. This CDR3 is 15 amino acids long. The entire variable domain, with the rest obtained from reference TRBV18 and TRBJ2-7, is as follows: NAGVMQNPRHLVRRRGQEARLRCSPMKGHSHVYWYRQLPEEGLKFMVYLQKENIIDESGMPKERFSAEFPKEGPSILRIQQVVRGDSAAYFCASSPQSEQGHEQYFGPGTRLTVT.

This clone was detected a few times. CDR3 amino acids: CASSFAVGQETQYF. Here the CDR3 DNA reads TGTGCCAGCAGCTTCGCGGTAGGTCAAGAGACCCAGTACTTC. V gene TRBV5-5 combines with J gene TRBJ2-5; no clear D. This CDR3 contains 14 residues. Deletions cut 2 bases from V and 2 bases from J, with 10 bases between. Per the germline V gene, CDR1 is SGHKS and CDR2 is YYEKEE (reference sequence). Full variable domain (rest looked up from reference TRBV5-5 and TRBJ2-5): DAGVTQSPTHLIKTRGQQVTLRCSPISGHKSVSWYQQVLGQGPQFIFQYYEKEERGRGNFPDRFSARQFPNYSSELNVNALLLGDSALYLCASSFAVGQETQYFGPGTRLLVL.

CDR3 in DNA: TGTGCCGGGTCCACCAGGGGTCAGGGTGAAGCTTTCTTT. Protein: CAGSTRGQGEAFF. This chain uses TRBV2 with TRBJ1-1, with D possibly TRBD1 on 6 matching bases. V gave up 11 bases and J gave up 7 bases, with 20 bases separating them. The CDR3 spans 13 residues. The germline gives CDR1 SNHLY, CDR2 FYNNEI. Supplemented by reference TRBV2 and TRBJ1-1, the full variable domain reads EPEVTQTPSHQVTQMGQEVILRCVPISNHLYFYWYRQILGQKVEFLVSFYNNEISEKSEIFDDQFSVERPDGSNFTLKIRSTKLEDSAMYFCAGSTRGQGEAFFGQGTRLTVV.

The chain links TRBV10-3 to TRBJ1-6; D possibly corresponds to TRBD1 (5 bases). Germline V gene lookup returns CDR1 ENHRY and CDR2 SYGVKD. The CDR3 extends over 14 amino acids. V was cut by 3 bases and J by 7 bases, with 10 bases left in between. The CDR3 reads CAISDGGWNSPLHF. DNA for the CDR3: TGTGCCATCAGTGACGGGGGGTGGAATTCACCCCTCCACTTT.

The chain joins TRBV24-1 to TRBJ2-1, with 15 bases matching TRBD2. Germline lookup yields CDR1 KGHDR and CDR2 SFDVKD. The CDR3 has 15 residues. V lost 5 bases and J lost 8; bases outside the gene matches: 3. This chain's CDR3 is CATSAGLAGGYEQFF. CDR3 nucleotides: TGTGCCACCAGTGCGGGACTAGCGGGAGGCTATGAGCAGTTCTTC.